The source of this T cell receptor beta chain is a study of shared clonotypes between healthy human individuals. V was trimmed by 0 bases and J by 4 bases, leaving 10 bases between them. The germline V gene has CDR1 SGHDT and CDR2 YYEEEE. CDR3 length: 14 amino acids. CD45RO negativity and positive selection for CCR7 defined naive CD8 cells, a population that excluded terminally differentiated effector memory CD45RA+ cells. Healthy and HIV-negative, the adult donors had no recent acute infections or vaccinations. Study-wide findings and caveats: When naive CD4 clonotypes were compared across four donors, about 5% were shared.

The data were produced by immunoSEQ multiplex PCR, yet TCRdb's version contains in-frame clones alone and is incomplete. The sample consists of roughly 1,800,000 clones, less than 95% of them appearing once. Comment on this clone: The antigen remains undetermined.

This rearrangement joins TRBV5-6 to TRBJ1-2; tentatively, D is TRBD1 (5 bases). This sequence originates from a man between 18 and 29 years old in good health. Sequenced input: naive CD8+ T cells sorted from blood. CDR3 region: CASSLADSPYGYTF. CDR3 coding DNA: TGTGCCAGCAGCTTGGCCGACAGTCCCTATGGCTACACCTTC.